Included here is one TCR beta chain sequence, with context. The sample is drawn from a study of blood T cell repertoires in COVID-19. The overall study: Sites across the United States, Italy and Spain contributed samples from acute and convalescent COVID-19. T cells, B-cell-depleted T cells, or PBMCs supplied cDNA or gDNA.

Original processing methods: Reference gene primer amplification in the assay estimated nucleated cell counts. Assay: immunoSEQ multiplex PCR; the TCRdb copy retains only in-frame clones and omits some. V, J and clone size reflect that table, while D and trimming were determined from the DNA. The data show around 190,000 clones, around 80% seen once. The V end was cut by 0 bases, the J end by 0 bases, with 6 bases between. This CDR3 has 15 amino acids. Per the germline V gene, CDR1 is KGHSH and CDR2 is LQKENI. The specimen was peripheral blood. The chain combines TRBV18 with TRBJ1-3; D is uncertain. This TCR was sampled from a human donor in a cohort sampled during active COVID-19. CDR3 coding DNA: TGTGCCAGCTCACCACCGGCCAGCTCTGGAAACACCATATATTTT. Its protein product is CASSPPASSGNTIYF.